This record concerns one T cell receptor (beta chain) sequence. The entry originates in a study of blood T cell repertoires in COVID-19. Study-wide context: COVID-19 samples, acute and convalescent, were from the United States, Italy and Spain.

Generated by immunoSEQ multiplex PCR, the TCRdb table keeps only in-frame clones and is missing some. Of tens of thousands of clones in the sample, over 65% were seen once. CDR3 length: 18 residues. V was trimmed by 0 bases and J by 0 bases, leaving 16 bases between them. Germline CDR1 SGHRS, CDR2 YFSETQ. The V call is TRBV5-1, the J call TRBJ1-3; no firm D call. Specimen: peripheral blood. This TCR came from a human donor in a cohort sampled during active COVID-19. CDR3 nucleotides: TGCGCCAGCAGCTTGGCCGGGGTCGGCTCAAGCTCTGGAAACACCATATATTTT. Its translation: CASSLAGVGSSSGNTIYF.